Below, one T cell receptor beta chain is given with its context. There is no known antigen for this receptor. Base qualities are not at hand, and no much larger clone is one base apart. The sample is drawn from a study of vaccination and CD4 T cells after COVID-19 (dated by TCRdb to between 2021 and 2022). Regarding the study in general: Convalescent patients had a positive SARS-CoV-2 result on nasal swab PCR, and of these patients, several had mild disease and one had severe disease. Six males and four females were included in the convalescent cohort, with two Hispanic individuals, seven Caucasians, two Asians and one multiracial person represented. Participants received two doses of either the Pfizer-BioNTech BNT162b2 vaccine (n=8) or the Moderna mRNA-1273 vaccine (n=2). Post-COVID blood samples from convalescent patients were collected a median of 101 days after diagnosis, with a range of roughly 35 to 180 days. Post-vaccine blood samples were obtained a median of about 72 days after the second vaccine dose, with a range of about 14 to 250 days. Overlapping spike peptide pools from SARS-CoV-2 and from the common cold coronaviruses HCoV-NL63, HCoV-OC43 and HCoV-229E were used as culture stimuli. Control cultures used a CEFX viral epitope pool as positive control, an HIV-1 Nef peptide pool as negative control, or no peptide. In ten to eleven COVID-19 convalescent patients and a few infection-naive healthy vaccine recipients, the spike-specific CD4+ TCR repertoire before mRNA vaccination was compared with the repertoire after mRNA vaccination. What the authors observed across the whole study: Among the post-vaccine SARS-CoV-2-reactive clones in convalescent patients, a median 86.3% showed up only after vaccination, which suggests vaccine-specific priming. The study included relatively few convalescent patients and did not analyze early timepoints after natural infection. The median number of SARS-CoV-2-reactive clonotypes rose from fewer than 25 after infection to 30 to 45 after vaccination, but the change was not significant. Nearly all vaccine-specific clones in convalescent patients (304 of 307) were mono-reactive for SARS-CoV-2 spike rather than cross-reactive with common cold coronaviruses.

CDR3 length: 12 amino acids, cysteine to phenylalanine. Left in the record is the CDR3 DNA by itself, 36 bases read in frame from the first base. Cut back by 4 bases and 8 bases, the V and J ends lie 11 bases apart. The germline V gene sets CDR1 to SNHLY and CDR2 to FYNNEI. The library came from PCR. TCR sequencing of DNA from cultured CD4+ T cells used the Oncomine TCR Beta short-read assay at the Johns Hopkins FTIC core. Genomic DNA was extracted from the cultured CD4+ T cells with the QIAamp micro DNA kit. Oncomine TCR Beta libraries from cultured CD4+ T cells were pooled using unique dual indexes and sequenced on an Illumina iSeq 100. Under the source paper's analysis protocol: Non-productive sequences were removed, and CDR3s that did not start with C, did not end with F or W, or were shorter than 7 amino acids were discarded. Antigen-specific clonotypes were identified with the MANAFEST web application by comparing peptide-stimulated wells with reference and other culture wells. For a clone to be called positive, the clone needed an FDR below 0.05, an odds ratio above 5, and a productive frequency above 0.1% in at least two of three replicate wells. Clonotypes that were significantly expanded in both SARS-CoV-2 spike wells and at least one common cold coronavirus spike condition were defined as cross-reactive. CDR3 homology was assessed with Levenshtein distances (stringdist) and unrooted phylogenetic trees (ape) in R version 3.6.1. The public sequencing data were trimmed at Q25 with fastp and processed into clonotypes with MiXCR by TCRdb, which kept only in-frame beta chains. Rows matching on CDR3 protein sequence are summarized as one entry with the most common DNA and genes. V and J calls and clone size were set by TCRdb, not the authors. This sample holds fewer than 15,000 distinct CDR3 sequences; 65% to 80% were observed only once. The top ten constitute about a tenth of the sample.

Reading the label with the study, this specimen's treatment or condition is: approximately 9-day PBMC culture with coronavirus spike peptide pools or control peptides (ViraFEST assay). The ViraFEST assay, used in the study, expanded antigen-specific T cells with peptide pools and then identified the expanded clonotypes through TCR sequencing. Positive SARS-CoV-2 PCR tests in the convalescent patients dated from March to December 2020, before Alpha, Beta and Delta variants emerged in the United States. Two million PBMCs per well were cultured in IMDM with roughly 5.2% human AB serum and 9 to 10 IU/ml IL-2, plus 10 ug/ml peptide pools. On days 3 and 7, half of the culture medium was replaced with fresh IL-2-containing medium. After less than 12 days of culture, CD4+ T cells were isolated by negative selection using the EasySep CD4+ T cell isolation kit. PBMCs were separated from whole blood using Ficoll-Paque Plus gradient centrifugation and then either used fresh or cryopreserved at -140C. In general, triplicate wells were set up for every culture condition.

The source is a human donor who had recovered from COVID-19. Sequenced material: CD4+ T cells from blood, cultured in vitro. Rearrangement joined TRBV2 to TRBJ1-1, with no confidently assigned D gene. The nucleotides read TGTGCCAGCAGTGGCTCCGGGGTAGAAGCTTTCTTT. Translation gives CASSGSGVEAFF.